This TCR beta chain was identified in a study of shared clonotypes between healthy human individuals. Study-level results: In contrast to clonotypes shared by all four donors, non-shared clonotypes had lower generation probabilities.

Sequencing was performed with immunoSEQ multiplex PCR; in TCRdb, only in-frame clones are kept and a portion is missing. Found here are about 800,000 clones, about 96% of them singletons; the top ten hold less than 0.25%. This CDR3 is built from 13 residues. V dropped 4 bases and J dropped 5; count of bases not matched to a gene: 2. Germline loops: CDR1 SGHVS, CDR2 FNYEAQ. Terminally differentiated effector memory CD45RA+ cells were excluded by CCR7 positive selection of CD45RO-negative cells. This clone was detected a few times. What it binds is not known. Sample: naive CD8+ T cells sorted from blood. The clonotype comes from a man younger than 45 in good health. This sequence joins TRBV7-6 and TRBJ2-7; the match to TRBD1 covers 10 bases. Here the CDR3 DNA reads TGTGCCAGCAGCTCCGGACAGGGGGACGAGCAGTACTTC. Amino acids: CASSSGQGDEQYF.